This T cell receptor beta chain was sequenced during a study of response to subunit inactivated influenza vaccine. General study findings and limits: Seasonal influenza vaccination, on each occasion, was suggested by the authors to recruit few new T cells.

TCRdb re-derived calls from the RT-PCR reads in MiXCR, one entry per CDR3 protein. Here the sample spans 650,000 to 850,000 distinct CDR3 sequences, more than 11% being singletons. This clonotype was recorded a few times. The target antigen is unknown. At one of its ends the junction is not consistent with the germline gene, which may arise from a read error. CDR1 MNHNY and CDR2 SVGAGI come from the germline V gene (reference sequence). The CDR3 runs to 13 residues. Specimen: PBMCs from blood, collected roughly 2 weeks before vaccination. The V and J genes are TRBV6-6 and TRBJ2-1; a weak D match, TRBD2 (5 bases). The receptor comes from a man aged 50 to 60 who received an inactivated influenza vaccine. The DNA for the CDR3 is TGTGCCGGCAGTCTCCGGGGAAACAATGAGCAGTTCTTC. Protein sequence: CAGSLRGNNEQFF.